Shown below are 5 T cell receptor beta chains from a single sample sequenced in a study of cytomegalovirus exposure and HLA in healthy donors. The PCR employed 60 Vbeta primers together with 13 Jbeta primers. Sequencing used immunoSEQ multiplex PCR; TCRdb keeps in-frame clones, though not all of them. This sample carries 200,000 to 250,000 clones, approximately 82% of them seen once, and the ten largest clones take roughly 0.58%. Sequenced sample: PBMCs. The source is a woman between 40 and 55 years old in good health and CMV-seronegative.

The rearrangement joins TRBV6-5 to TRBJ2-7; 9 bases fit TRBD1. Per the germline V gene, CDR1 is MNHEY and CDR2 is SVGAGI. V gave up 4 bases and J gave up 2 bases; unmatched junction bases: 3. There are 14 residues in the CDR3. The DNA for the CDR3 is TGTGCCAGCAGTTCGGGACAGGGCGCCTACGAGCAGTACTTC. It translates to CASSSGQGAYEQYF.

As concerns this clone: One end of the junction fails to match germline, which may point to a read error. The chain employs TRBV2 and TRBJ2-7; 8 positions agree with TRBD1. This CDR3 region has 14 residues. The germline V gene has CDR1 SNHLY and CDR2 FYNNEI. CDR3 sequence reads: CASSEQGALYGQYF. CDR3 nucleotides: TGTGCCAGCAGTGAACAGGGGGCGCTATACGGGCAGTACTTC.

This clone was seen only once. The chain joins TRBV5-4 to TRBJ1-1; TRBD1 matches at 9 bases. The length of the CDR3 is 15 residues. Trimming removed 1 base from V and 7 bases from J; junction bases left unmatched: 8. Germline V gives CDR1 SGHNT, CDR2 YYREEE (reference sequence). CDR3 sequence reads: CASSLPAQGAGEAFF. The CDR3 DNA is TGTGCCAGCAGCTTGCCGGCACAGGGGGCAGGTGAAGCTTTCTTT.

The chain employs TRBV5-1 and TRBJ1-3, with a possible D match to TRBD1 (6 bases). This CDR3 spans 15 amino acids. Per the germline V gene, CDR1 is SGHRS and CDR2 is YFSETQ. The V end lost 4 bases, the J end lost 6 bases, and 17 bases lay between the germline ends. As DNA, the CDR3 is TGCGCCAGCAGCAGACAGGTCCCGGGGCAAAACACCATATATTTT. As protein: CASSRQVPGQNTIYF.

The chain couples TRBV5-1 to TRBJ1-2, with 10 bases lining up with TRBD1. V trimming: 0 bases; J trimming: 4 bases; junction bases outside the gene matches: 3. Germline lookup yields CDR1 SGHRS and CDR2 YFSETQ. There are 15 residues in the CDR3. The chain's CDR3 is CASSLGGQGSYGYTF. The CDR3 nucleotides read TGCGCCAGCAGCTTGGGGGGACAGGGGTCCTATGGCTACACCTTC.